This T cell receptor beta chain was sequenced for a study of regulatory T cells in long-lasting Graves disease. The CDR3 spans 14 residues. Germline lookup yields CDR1 LNHNV and CDR2 YYDKDF (reference sequence). Trimming took 1 base from V and 8 from J; bases not matched to a gene: 7. Time point denoted: persistent/refractory GD, antithyroid drugs over 5 years with positive TRAb. Extracted RNA from PBMCs served as the source of the TCR library. This clonotype was seen a few times. CDR3-region Arm-PCR and iRepertoire HTBI primers produced the TCR beta libraries. TCRdb re-called the multiplex PCR reads with MiXCR, one entry per CDR3 protein. The sample has about 420,000 distinct CDR3 sequences; 20% to 30% are singletons.

The sequenced sample was peripheral blood mononuclear cells (PBMCs), obtained when the disease was refractory, from a patient treated with antithyroid drugs. The J gene is TRBJ2-5, the V gene TRBV15; TRBD1 matches 7 bases. The TCR was taken from a female donor with Graves disease. CDR3 protein: CATSRVDRALTQYF. The CDR3 DNA reads as TGTGCCACCAGCAGAGTTGACAGGGCCCTTACCCAGTACTTC.